This is a list of T cell receptor beta chains from one sample in a study of Ad26.COV2.S vaccination and SARS-CoV-2 variants. Profiled with immunoSEQ multiplex PCR; TCRdb holds only in-frame clones, not every one. The repertoire has some 460,000 clones, 89% of them found once; the top ten carry around 1.6%. Material: peripheral blood, obtained in a trial of Ad26.COV2.S vaccine versus placebo. These receptors all stem from a person aged 18-60 years who received the Ad26.COV2.S COVID-19 vaccine or a placebo. Both conserved end residues are part of each CDR3. The order of the fields is CDR3 protein, CDR3 DNA, clone size, V gene, J gene, D gene. A D gene is named only where the DNA matches it firmly. Some rows mark clone size as missing; the rest say once, few, many or name a class of expanded clone.

CASSTGPPSNYQPQHF	TGTGCCAGCTCAACCGGGCCCCCGAGTAACTATCAGCCCCAGCATTTT	-	TRBV18	TRBJ1-5	-
CASSLVGQGRVKAFF	TGTGCCAGCAGCTTAGTCGGACAGGGGCGGGTAAAAGCTTTCTTT	-	TRBV11-2	TRBJ1-1	TRBD1
CASSPQVVAGGNEQFF	TGTGCCAGCAGTCCCCAGGTGGTAGCGGGAGGCAATGAGCAGTTCTTC	-	TRBV28	TRBJ2-1	TRBD2
CASSFTGTSGNQWF	TGCGCCAGCAGCTTTACCGGGACTAGCGGGAACCAGTGGTTC	-	TRBV5-1	TRBJ2-4	TRBD2
CASSMDRPTGELFF	TGTGCCAGTAGTATGGACAGACCCACCGGGGAGCTGTTTTTT	-	TRBV19	TRBJ2-2	-
CASSIDSGTDNSPLHF	TGTGCCAGTAGTATAGACTCGGGGACCGATAATTCACCCCTCCACTTT	once	TRBV19	TRBJ1-6	-
CASSFLVRLDRGAHEQYF	TGCGCCAGCAGCTTCCTTGTCCGCTTGGACAGGGGAGCCCACGAGCAGTACTTC	-	TRBV5-1	TRBJ2-7	TRBD1
CASKRRDRVYGYTF	TGTGCCAGTAAAAGAAGGGACAGGGTCTATGGCTACACCTTC	-	TRBV19	TRBJ1-2	TRBD1
CASSLVQGHWGELFF	TGTGCCAGCAGCTTAGTGCAGGGTCATTGGGGGGAGCTGTTTTTT	-	TRBV7-2	TRBJ2-2	-
CASSLGQGINSPLHF	TGTGCCAGCAGCCTCGGACAGGGAATCAATTCACCCCTCCACTTT	-	TRBV27	TRBJ1-6	TRBD1
CASSPRLPQATDTQYF	TGTGCCAGCTCACCACGTTTGCCCCAGGCCACAGATACGCAGTATTTT	-	TRBV18	TRBJ2-3	-
CASSLGGRWPYEQYF	TGTGCCAGCAGTTTAGGCGGGAGATGGCCCTACGAGCAGTACTTC	-	TRBV28	TRBJ2-7	TRBD2
CASSTGTRSAYGYTF	TGTGCCAGTAGTACCGGGACACGGAGCGCCTATGGCTACACCTTC	-	TRBV19	TRBJ1-2	-
CASSSHRGRATNEKLFF	TGTGCCAGCAGCAGCCACAGGGGTCGCGCAACTAATGAAAAACTGTTTTTT	-	TRBV7-8	TRBJ1-4	TRBD1
CATSTDYQPQHF	TGTGCCACCAGCACCGACTATCAGCCCCAGCATTTT	few	TRBV15	TRBJ1-5	-
CASSPLRGGRTRTYF	TGTGCCAGCAGTCCCCTAAGAGGGGGGCGGACTAGGACATATTTT	once	TRBV28	TRBJ2-3	-
CASSLGAASVYGYTF	TGTGCCAGCAGCTTGGGGGCTGCGTCGGTCTATGGCTACACCTTC	once	TRBV5-5	TRBJ1-2	-
CASSSYTQYF	TGTGCCAGCAGCTCCTATACGCAGTATTTT	-	TRBV5-8	TRBJ2-3	-
CASSYEGGIEAFF	TGTGCCAGCAGTTACGAGGGGGGGATTGAAGCTTTCTTT	once	TRBV6-5	TRBJ1-1	-
CSVLGGWNEQFF	TGCAGCGTACTGGGGGGGTGGAATGAGCAGTTCTTC	-	TRBV29-1	TRBJ2-1	TRBD2
CASSPRDRVSQPQHF	TGTGCCAGCTCCCCACGGGACAGGGTTTCTCAGCCCCAGCATTTT	once	TRBV18	TRBJ1-5	TRBD1
CASSQDLAGEGPPTDTQYF	TGTGCCAGCAGCCAAGATCTAGCCGGGGAGGGCCCACCCACAGATACGCAGTATTTT	-	TRBV4-2	TRBJ2-3	TRBD2
CASSQVPAGKQETQYF	TGTGCCAGCAGCCAAGTCCCGGCAGGCAAACAAGAGACCCAGTACTTC	-	TRBV3-1/TRBV3-2	TRBJ2-5	-
CASSEWVVSTGELFF	TGTGCCAGCAGTGAATGGGTGGTTTCAACCGGGGAGCTGTTTTTT	-	TRBV25-1	TRBJ2-2	-
CASSQGDSGNTIYF	TGCGCCAGCAGCCAAGGAGACTCTGGAAACACCATATATTTT	-	TRBV4-1	TRBJ1-3	-
CASSADRSTYEQYF	TGCGCCAGCAGCGCGGACAGGTCCACCTACGAGCAGTACTTC	-	TRBV5-1	TRBJ2-7	TRBD1
CASRSGGHYGYTF	TGTGCCAGCAGGTCAGGGGGTCACTATGGCTACACCTTC	-	TRBV27	TRBJ1-2	TRBD1